This T cell receptor (beta chain) was recorded in a study of post-analysis software for immune sequencing data. Study findings and constraints: Higher frequency in patients than in controls was seen for five TRBV segments, with TRBV5-6, TRBV5-1 and TRBV20-1 among them. People with multiple sclerosis had a significantly lower normalized Chao1 diversity than controls did.

The V end was cut by 4 bases, the J end by 3 bases, with 13 bases between. The CDR3 totals 15 residues. Comment on this clonotype: What it binds is unknown.

The library was made from cDNA and included unique molecular identifiers. TCRdb re-called the PCR reads with MiXCR, one entry per CDR3 protein. The sample lists hundreds of thousands of distinct CDR3 sequences; about 40% were seen once. Sequencing input: blood. This TCR came from a girl aged 10-17 years with multiple sclerosis. The V gene is TRBV12-3 or TRBV12-4, the J gene TRBJ2-1; D gene ambiguous. For the CDR3, the DNA is TGTGCCAGCAGTTCGGGCCACCCCTACTACAATGAGCAGTTCTTC. Protein product: CASSSGHPYYNEQFF.